This T cell receptor beta chain emerged from a study of cytomegalovirus exposure and HLA in healthy donors (dated by TCRdb to 2015 to 2018). Looking at the study overall: According to an earlier analysis of 550 to 750 of the donors, 150 million to 200 million T cells yielded 90 million to 140 million unique TCR beta sequences and approximately 280 Gb of sequence data. To predict cytomegalovirus infection status, the study brought together high-throughput TCR immunosequencing, statistical association of individual TCRs with disease status, and machine learning. Among about 390 genotyped donors of the cohort, an average of about 240,000 unique TCR beta nucleotide sequences were sequenced per donor, approximately 20% of them non-productive. The study was designed to test whether signatures of past pathogen exposure could be identified by cataloging public T cell receptors. All discovery cohort repertoires had been generated on a single sequencing platform. Both class I and class II loci were covered by HLA typing, at four-digit resolution. An early release covering roughly 640 HLA-typed donors comprised about 290 gigabases of sequencing data and approximately 80 million unique TCR sequences. In a later genetic analysis, genome-wide SNP genotypes for about three fifths of the roughly 670 donors were used, and that subset was treated as a discovery cohort. The study profiled the T cell repertoires of under 850 subjects by immunosequencing and related them to cytomegalovirus serostatus. Of the 300 to 500 genotyped donors, less than 85% were placed in the genetic ancestry cluster associated with self-reported Caucasian donors. In an earlier analysis of about 590 of the donors, high-throughput TCR beta sequencing was used to judge whether each TCR beta V gene segment behaved as functional or pseudogenic. In addition to the first cohort of hundreds of subjects, a separate validation cohort of approximately 130 different subjects was used. Typing coverage differed by locus: A, B, C, DRB1 and DQB1 were typed in roughly 620-630 donors, DQA1 in 522, DPA1 in 600 to 610, and DPB1 in 472. The later analysis used no new phenotypic data to find candidate immune exposures, relying instead on TCR beta sequences and their occurrence across donors. Roughly 5 DR-DQ haplotypes were handled as single units for association and clustering because linkage in the cohort was strong. To study patterns of TCR occurrence, a later analysis re-analyzed previously published TCR beta repertoires from just over 650 donors and added high-resolution HLA genotyping. Donor age, sex, ethnicity and CMV serostatus were collected together with the repertoire data.

Details on this clone: Its antigen remains undetermined. The input lacks base qualities; no much larger clone sits a single base away.

Libraries came from the immunoSEQ multiplex PCR assay. A mixture of 60 forward primers for TCR Vbeta segments and 13 reverse primers for TCR Jbeta segments was used in the multiplex PCR. The CDR3 region of rearranged TCR beta genes was amplified from genomic DNA by a multiplex PCR assay. The amplified TCR beta libraries were sequenced on the Illumina HiSeq System as 87-base-pair reads. Under the source paper's analysis protocol: A later analysis tallied 75 million to 95 million unique TCR beta chains across the 666 repertoires, and around 9.9 million of those chains were shared by two or more donors. A nearest-neighbor algorithm error-corrected the raw reads and collapsed the reads into unique sequences, merging closely related sequences to remove PCR and sequencing errors. To assign V, D and J gene segments, CDR3 sequences were aligned to IMGT reference sequences. For a sequence to be retained, at least a six-nucleotide match to both a V gene segment and a J gene segment was required. Rearrangements were classified as productive when the CDR3 lacked stop codons and remained in frame with V and J, and all other rearrangements were classified as non-productive. CDR3 was defined according to IMGT convention as the region running from the second conserved V-encoded cysteine to the conserved J-encoded phenylalanine. The earlier analysis of 587 of the donors excluded sequences that lacked an unambiguous match to a single V gene segment. In an earlier analysis of 587 of the donors, a V segment was called functional when productive rearrangements were above 56.7%, and segregating when the standard deviation between donors exceeded 5%. A statistical classification framework was built to diagnose cytomegalovirus status from the catalog of TCR beta chain sequences. A later analysis assigned V and J genes by comparing TCR nucleotide sequences with IMGT/GENE-DB human TR gene sequences. The TCRdist pipeline was used in a later analysis to assign CDR3 sequences and most-parsimonious VDJ recombination scenarios. In a later analysis, every TCR beta chain was defined by the combination of its CDR3 amino acid sequence and its V-gene family, and reads without a unique V-gene family were dropped. To address suspected cross-contamination and a sequencing artifact, a later analysis removed over 500 highly shared, low-generation-probability nucleotide sequences. In a later analysis, a clonal expansion index was calculated for each public chain from normalized within-repertoire ranks of inferred template counts. In a later analysis, generation probabilities were computed with a VDJ recombination model fitted to out-of-frame rearrangements, and the resulting probabilities were checked against IGoR. In a later analysis, TCR-TCR, TCR-HLA and TCR-CMV co-occurrence was scored with hypergeometric tests, and a repertoire-size bias correction was applied to TCR pairs. A later analysis estimated false discovery rates by permuting HLA or CMV assignments 20 times. A later analysis grouped co-occurring TCRs with DBSCAN, adding TCRdist sequence similarity when clustering within HLA-allele-positive subsets. For co-occurrence clustering, repertoires with fewer than 30,000 or more than 120,000 public chains were excluded, along with four to six repertoires with anomalous nucleotide sharing. Drawn from immuneACCESS, this table holds only the in-frame rearrangements with V and J called that TCRdb kept. Clones are partly lost; checked studies trace under half to an unresolved V gene and leave the rest unexplained. The V and J calls and clone size come from that table; D and trimming were worked out from the DNA. The sample has over 45,000 clones on record, around 85% of them singletons. Of the sample, 2% to 2.5% is held by the ten largest clones.

The cohort comprised some 730 healthy bone marrow donors. At the time of sampling, all cohort members were nominally healthy, though unrecorded immune exposures were likely present. The donor was CMV seropositive and belonged to the group of more than 250 seropositive cohort members. Every donor gave a peripheral blood sample, and the peripheral blood mononuclear cells from that sample were used for TCR beta sequencing. The Qiagen DNeasy Blood Extraction Kit was used to extract genomic DNA from the blood cell samples. CDR1 and CDR2 are read off the germline V gene as KGHSH and LQKENI. Trimming costs V 3 bases and J 0 bases, and their ends lie 7 bases apart. The CDR3, from cysteine to phenylalanine, totals 14 residues. Left in the record is the CDR3 DNA by itself, 42 bases read in frame from the first base. What the work shows at the level of the full study, not this receptor alone: Some IMGT-functional V segments, including TRBV6-2 and TRBV6-3, could not be told apart with the 87-base-pair reads, so those segments were excluded. A later analysis found that most CMV-associated TCR beta chains appeared HLA-restricted, with HLA associations seemingly driven largely by CMV exposure. A further reported finding was that TCR beta sequences accurately predicted the HLA-A and HLA-B alleles for most subjects in the first cohort. The sequencing pipeline was judged likely to have produced a cluster of highly shared sequence variants as a technical artifact. V-gene and J-gene trimming of TCR beta chains was associated with a missense DCLRE1C variant in a later genetic analysis, and the association was replicated in an independent cohort. In a later analysis, HLA-associated TCR beta chains showed more clonal expansion and lower generation probabilities than non-associated chains that were equally common. Most TCR sequences were seen in very few donors, while some public TCRs were found in many individuals. It was suggested by the authors that the approach could potentially be generalized to other disease states and immunological phenotypes. A total of 150 to 200 TCR beta chains were listed by the study as associated with cytomegalovirus. In this cohort, only TCR beta chains were sequenced, and detectable features were limited by the absence of alpha or paired-chain data. In vitro tests confirmed that a few of the cytomegalovirus-associated TCR beta chains recognize cytomegalovirus antigens. Specific HLA alleles were associated with 18,000 or so TCR beta sequences at a false discovery rate of 0.05 in a later analysis. Linkage disequilibrium might explain the correlated functional status among segregating V segments, but an unknown experimental factor could not be excluded. Several of the top co-occurrence clusters appeared to be linked to parvovirus B19, influenza, CMV and Epstein-Barr virus, according to a later analysis. Over 15 rarely observed V segments, including chromosome 9 orphons, were excluded from the earlier analysis of some 590 of the donors because counts were too low. The presence/absence analyses assumed that sequencing depth was roughly uniform across donors, and that assumption may not be true. According to a later analysis, TCR association rates differed among HLA loci, with DRB1 alleles showing the most associated TCRs and HLA-C alleles showing the fewest. An earlier analysis of around 500 of the donors showed that most TCR beta V segments appeared in productive rearrangements either about 90% or about 30% of the time, which broadly matched IMGT annotations. HLA typing was unavailable for some donors at each locus, so association tests used only the typed subset. The classifier was reported to diagnose cytomegalovirus status with high specificity and sensitivity in both the original cohort and the validation cohort. A later genetic analysis reported fewer N-insertions in productive TCRs among donors in an Asian-associated ancestry cluster than the approximately 700-donor mean. When HLA alleles, especially DR and DQ, strongly co-occurred, attributing TCR associations to individual alleles was difficult. Immune exposure information for the cohort was limited to CMV serostatus.

The source is a boy between 10 and 17 years old in good health and CMV-seropositive. Sequenced input: PBMCs. This sequence uses TRBV18 and TRBJ2-3; the D gene cannot be resolved reliably. The nucleotide sequence is TGTGCCAGCTCACCCCCCTCTAGCACAGATACGCAGTATTTT. Translation gives CASSPPSSTDTQYF.